Listed below are T cell receptor beta chains from one sample, sequenced in a study of beta chain features in type 1 diabetes. Profiling relied on immunoSEQ multiplex PCR, and the TCRdb table lists in-frame clones only, not all of them. This table has roughly 290,000 clones, 7% to 9% appearing once. What was sequenced was central memory CD4+ T cells from blood. These receptors came from a woman under 30 in good health. The CDR3 runs from the conserved cysteine through the conserved F or W. Fields, in order: D gene, V gene, clone size, J gene, CDR3 protein, CDR3 DNA. A D gene is named only where the DNA matches it firmly. Clone size is not always given. Where it is, it says once, few, many or a class for expanded clones.

-	TRBV7-7	-	TRBJ2-5	CASSFGGLGETQYF	TGTGCCAGCAGCTTCGGAGGGCTGGGGGAGACCCAGTACTTC
-	TRBV6-6	few	TRBJ2-3	CATRTNLFADTQYF	TGTGCCACAAGGACTAACCTTTTCGCAGATACGCAGTATTTT
-	TRBV7-9	-	TRBJ1-2	CASSLSRGGVNYGYTF	TGTGCCAGCAGCTTAAGCCGGGGAGGGGTTAACTATGGCTACACCTTC
TRBD2	TRBV5-4	few	TRBJ2-1	CASSGGTSGEQFF	TGTGCCAGCAGTGGCGGGACTAGCGGGGAGCAGTTCTTC
TRBD1	TRBV2	-	TRBJ1-2	CASSLLTGGNYGYTF	TGTGCCAGCAGTCTCCTGACAGGGGGCAACTATGGCTACACCTTC
-	TRBV11-1	-	TRBJ2-1	CASSLPGHPSYNEQFF	TGTGCCAGCAGCTTGCCGGGACACCCATCCTACAATGAGCAGTTCTTC
-	TRBV18	-	TRBJ1-1	CASSPRVLNTEAFF	TGTGCCAGCTCGCCCAGGGTCCTGAACACTGAAGCTTTCTTT
-	TRBV20-1	-	TRBJ2-3	CSARRLDTQYF	TGCAGTGCTCGAAGGCTAGATACGCAGTATTTT
-	TRBV10-3	many	TRBJ1-1	CPGRTNTEAFF	TGTCCGGGGCGGACGAACACTGAAGCTTTCTTT
-	TRBV7-9	few	TRBJ1-1	CASSLKGPTEAFF	TGTGCCAGCAGCTTAAAGGGCCCCACTGAAGCTTTCTTT
TRBD1	TRBV19	many	TRBJ1-5	CASSIGTGFTQPQHF	TGTGCCAGTAGTATAGGGACAGGGTTTACTCAGCCCCAGCATTTT
-	TRBV28	-	TRBJ2-2	CASSFPDSFDRELFF	TGTGCCAGCAGTTTCCCGGACTCGTTTGACAGGGAGCTGTTTTTT
TRBD1	TRBV18	-	TRBJ1-1	CASSRDPGQVSEAFF	TGTGCCAGCTCACGAGACCCGGGACAGGTCTCCGAAGCTTTCTTT
-	TRBV5-1	few	TRBJ1-2	CASSRNGGTNYGYTF	TGCGCCAGCAGCCGTAATGGGGGGACCAACTATGGCTACACCTTC
TRBD2	TRBV7-2	-	TRBJ2-3	CASRARDYTDTQYF	TGTGCCAGCAGAGCCCGGGACTACACAGATACGCAGTATTTT
TRBD1	TRBV10-3	many	TRBJ2-7	CASAGTETYEQYF	TGTGCCTCCGCCGGGACAGAGACCTACGAGCAGTACTTC
TRBD1	TRBV29-1	few	TRBJ1-6	CSVGGTGDSPLHF	TGCAGCGTTGGGGGGACAGGGGATTCACCCCTCCACTTT
TRBD2	TRBV5-1	few	TRBJ2-5	CASSLTAGGIQETQYF	TGCGCCAGCAGCTTGACAGCGGGGGGGATCCAAGAGACCCAGTACTTC
TRBD1	TRBV2	many	TRBJ2-7	CASSVDRGEQYF	TGTGCCAGCAGTGTAGACAGGGGAGAGCAGTACTTC
-	TRBV25-1	-	TRBJ1-2	CASSPQSTNGYTF	TGTGCCAGCAGCCCCCAGTCGACGAATGGCTACACCTTC
-	TRBV5-1	few	TRBJ1-1	CASSGWSNTEAFF	TGCGCCAGCAGCGGTTGGAGCAACACTGAAGCTTTCTTT
-	TRBV11-2	few	TRBJ1-2	CASSLEWGTNYGYTF	TGTGCCAGCAGCTTAGAGTGGGGTACTAACTATGGCTACACCTTC
TRBD1	TRBV9	-	TRBJ2-3	CASSGGQGADTQYF	TGTGCCAGCAGCGGAGGACAGGGGGCGGATACGCAGTATTTT
-	TRBV6-5	few	TRBJ2-3	CASSLIGATDTQYF	TGTGCCAGCAGTCTAATCGGGGCCACAGATACGCAGTATTTT
-	TRBV6-6	-	TRBJ2-2	CASSYRDSRTGELFF	TGTGCCAGCAGTTACCGTGACTCTCGAACCGGGGAGCTGTTTTTT
-	TRBV4-3	few	TRBJ1-4	CASSPRATNEKLFF	TGCGCCAGCAGCCCTCGAGCAACTAATGAAAAACTGTTTTTT